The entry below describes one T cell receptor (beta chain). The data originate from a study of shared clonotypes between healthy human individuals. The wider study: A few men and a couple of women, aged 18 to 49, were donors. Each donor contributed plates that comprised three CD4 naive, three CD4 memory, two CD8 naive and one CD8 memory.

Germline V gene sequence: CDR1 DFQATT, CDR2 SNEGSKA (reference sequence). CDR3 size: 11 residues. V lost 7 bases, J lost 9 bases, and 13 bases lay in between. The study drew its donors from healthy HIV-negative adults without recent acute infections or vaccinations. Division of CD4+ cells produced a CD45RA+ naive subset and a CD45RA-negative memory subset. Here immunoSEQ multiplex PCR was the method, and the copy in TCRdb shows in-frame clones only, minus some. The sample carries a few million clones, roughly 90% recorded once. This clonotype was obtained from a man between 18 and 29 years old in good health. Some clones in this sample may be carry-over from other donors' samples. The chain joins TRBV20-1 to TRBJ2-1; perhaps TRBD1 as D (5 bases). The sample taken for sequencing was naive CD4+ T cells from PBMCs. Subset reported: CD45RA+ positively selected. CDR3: CSEQGTTEQFF. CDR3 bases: TGCAGTGAGCAGGGAACCACTGAGCAGTTCTTC.